This TCR beta chain was retrieved from a study of shared clonotypes between healthy human individuals. Using immunoSEQ multiplex PCR, the repertoire was profiled, and TCRdb retains in-frame clones only, with some absent. This sample carries about 1.1 million clones, around three quarters of them seen once, and the ten largest clones take 0.89%. This clone was detected ten times or more. The TCR sequence derives from a man in his late teens or twenties in good health. Some clones in this sample may be carry-over from other donors' samples. The specimen was memory CD4+ T cells from PBMCs. Subset here: CD45RA-negative fraction.

Written as DNA, the CDR3 is TGTGCCAGCAGCGCGGGGGGACTCGTGTTCTTC. It is translated as CASSAGGLVFF. V is TRBV11-2 and J is TRBJ2-1; TRBD2 agrees at 8 bases. The trim removed 5 bases at V and 15 bases at J, leaving 6 bases unmatched. The CDR3 is 11 amino acids. CDR1 and CDR2 (germline): SGHAT, FQNNGV.